This T cell receptor beta chain was retrieved from a study of blood T cells in healthy people across ages. Study-wide findings and caveats: Not knowing donor CMV status may have confounded expanded clonotype changes. Per million T cells, TCR beta diversity dropped roughly linearly as age increased.

This CDR3 contains 14 residues. V was clipped by 6 bases and J by 12 bases, with 23 bases between them. Germline loops: CDR1 SEHNR, CDR2 FQNEAQ (reference sequence). Peripheral blood was drawn, roughly 10 milliliters per donor. Through a sample-barcoded 5' primer and a J-beta primer mix, a second PCR was run for about 6 to 11 cycles. TCRdb analysed the 5' RACE reads with MiXCR anew, one entry per CDR3 protein. The sample lists 1 million or so distinct CDR3 sequences; 20% to 25% were seen once. In the case of this clonotype: As yet, its antigen is unknown.

The same sample was also studied in work on T cells of mothers and their children. Per that paper: There were over 10 million TCR beta CDR3 reads from each mother and about 3 million from each child.

The chain uses TRBV7-9 and TRBJ1-1; D is unclear. The specimen was blood. The receptor was isolated from a girl aged 2 to 9 in good health. CDR3 residues: CASRPTGTPPGTFF. In DNA, the CDR3 is TGTGCCAGCAGACCTACTGGCACCCCTCCGGGAACTTTCTTT.